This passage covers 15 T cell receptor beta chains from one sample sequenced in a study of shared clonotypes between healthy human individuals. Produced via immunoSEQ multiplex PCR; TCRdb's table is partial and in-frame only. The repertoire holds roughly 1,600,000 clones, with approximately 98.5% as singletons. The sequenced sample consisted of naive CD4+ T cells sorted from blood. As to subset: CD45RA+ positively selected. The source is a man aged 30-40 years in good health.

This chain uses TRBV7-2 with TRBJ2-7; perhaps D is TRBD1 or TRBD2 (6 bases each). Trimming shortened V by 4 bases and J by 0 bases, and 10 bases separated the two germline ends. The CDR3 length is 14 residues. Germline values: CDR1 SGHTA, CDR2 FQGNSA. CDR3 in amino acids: CASSSQGGSYEQYF. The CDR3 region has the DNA TGTGCCAGCAGCTCACAGGGAGGCTCCTACGAGCAGTACTTC.

The CDR3 protein is CSVERSYQETQYF. Here the CDR3 DNA reads TGCAGCGTTGAGAGGAGCTACCAAGAGACCCAGTACTTC. The chain carries TRBV29-1 and TRBJ2-5; D is unclear. V dropped 3 bases and J dropped 0 bases, with 8 bases sitting between them. Germline V gene sequence: CDR1 SQVTM, CDR2 ANQGSEA. The CDR3 spans 13 residues.

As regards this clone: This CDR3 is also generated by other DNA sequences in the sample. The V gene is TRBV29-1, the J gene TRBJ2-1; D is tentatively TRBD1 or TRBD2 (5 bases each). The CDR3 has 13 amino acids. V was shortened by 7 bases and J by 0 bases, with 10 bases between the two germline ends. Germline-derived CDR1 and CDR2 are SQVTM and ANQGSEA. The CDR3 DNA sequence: TGCAGCGCCGGGACCAGCTCCTACAATGAGCAGTTCTTC. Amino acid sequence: CSAGTSSYNEQFF.

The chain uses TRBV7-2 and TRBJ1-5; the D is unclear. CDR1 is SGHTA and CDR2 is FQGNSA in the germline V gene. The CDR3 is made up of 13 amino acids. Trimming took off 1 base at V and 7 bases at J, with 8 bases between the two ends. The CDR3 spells CASSLGTRQPQHF. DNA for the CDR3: TGTGCCAGCAGCTTAGGAACCCGGCAGCCCCAGCATTTT.

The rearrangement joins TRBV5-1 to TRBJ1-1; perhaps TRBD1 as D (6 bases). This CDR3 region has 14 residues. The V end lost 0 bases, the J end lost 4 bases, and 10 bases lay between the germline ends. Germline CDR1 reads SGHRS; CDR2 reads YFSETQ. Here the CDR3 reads CASSLVAGVTEAFF. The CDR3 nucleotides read TGCGCCAGCAGCTTGGTGGCAGGGGTCACTGAAGCTTTCTTT.

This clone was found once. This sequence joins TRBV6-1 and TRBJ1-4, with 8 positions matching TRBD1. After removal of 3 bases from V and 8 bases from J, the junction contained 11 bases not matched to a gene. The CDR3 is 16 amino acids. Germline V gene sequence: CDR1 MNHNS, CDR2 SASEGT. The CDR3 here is CASSDFSRAGGEKLFF. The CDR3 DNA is TGTGCCAGCAGTGATTTCTCGAGAGCAGGGGGCGAAAAACTGTTTTTT.

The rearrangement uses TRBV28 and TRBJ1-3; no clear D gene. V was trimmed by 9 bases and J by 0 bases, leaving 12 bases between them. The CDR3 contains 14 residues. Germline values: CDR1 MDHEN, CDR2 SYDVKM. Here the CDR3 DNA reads TGTGCCAGTATGGTAGATCACTCTGGAAACACCATATATTTT. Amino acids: CASMVDHSGNTIYF.

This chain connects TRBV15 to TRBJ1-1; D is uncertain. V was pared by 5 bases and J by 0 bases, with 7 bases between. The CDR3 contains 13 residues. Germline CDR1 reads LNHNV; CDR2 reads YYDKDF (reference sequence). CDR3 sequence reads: CATSDSMNTEAFF. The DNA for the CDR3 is TGTGCCACCAGCGATAGCATGAACACTGAAGCTTTCTTT.

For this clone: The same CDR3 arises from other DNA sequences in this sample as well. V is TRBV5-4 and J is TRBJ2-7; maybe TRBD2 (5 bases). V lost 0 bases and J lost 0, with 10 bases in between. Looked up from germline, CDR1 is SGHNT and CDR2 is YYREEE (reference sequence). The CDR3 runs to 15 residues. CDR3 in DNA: TGTGCCAGCAGCTTGGGCTCGGGGAGCTCCTACGAGCAGTACTTC. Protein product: CASSLGSGSSYEQYF.

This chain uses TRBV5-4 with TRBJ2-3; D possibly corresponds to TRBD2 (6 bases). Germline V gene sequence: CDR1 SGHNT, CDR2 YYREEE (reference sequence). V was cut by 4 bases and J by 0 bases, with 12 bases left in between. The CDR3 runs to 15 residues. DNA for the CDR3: TGTGCCAGCAGCGGAGGGTCCTCTAGCACAGATACGCAGTATTTT. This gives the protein CASSGGSSSTDTQYF. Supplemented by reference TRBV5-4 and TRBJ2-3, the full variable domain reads ETGVTQSPTHLIKTRGQQVTLRCSSQSGHNTVSWYQQALGQGPQFIFQYYREEENGRGNFPPRFSGLQFPNYSSELNVNALELDDSALYLCASSGGSSSTDTQYFGPGTRLTVL.

This chain's CDR3 is CASSPTRTSGSADTQYF. CDR3 coding DNA: TGTGCCAGCAGTCCAACTCGAACTAGCGGGAGCGCAGATACGCAGTATTTT. This chain joins TRBV25-1 and TRBJ2-3; TRBD2 matches at 11 bases. Germline CDR1 reads MGHDK; CDR2 reads SYGVNS. The CDR3 contains 17 residues. With 5 bases clipped from V and 4 bases from J, the junction kept 11 bases outside the gene matches.

The CDR3 is CSVDGGKDTGELFF. The CDR3 bases are TGCAGCGTTGACGGGGGGAAGGACACCGGGGAGCTGTTTTTT. The chain couples TRBV29-1 to TRBJ2-2, with TRBD2 matching over 7 bases. Germline-derived CDR1 and CDR2 are SQVTM and ANQGSEA. Losses at the gene ends were 3 bases for V and 3 bases for J; bases not matched to a gene: 4. This CDR3 contains 14 residues.

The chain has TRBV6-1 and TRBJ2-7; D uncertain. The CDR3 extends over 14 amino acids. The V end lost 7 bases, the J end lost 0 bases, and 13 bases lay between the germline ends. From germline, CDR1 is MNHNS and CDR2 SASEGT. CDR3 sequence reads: CASTWQESSYEQYF. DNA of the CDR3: TGTGCCAGCACCTGGCAGGAAAGCTCCTACGAGCAGTACTTC.

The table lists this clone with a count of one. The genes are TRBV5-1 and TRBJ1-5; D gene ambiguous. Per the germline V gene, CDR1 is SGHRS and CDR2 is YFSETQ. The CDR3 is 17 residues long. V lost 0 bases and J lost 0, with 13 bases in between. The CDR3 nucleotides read TGCGCCAGCAGCTTGGGGGAAATAAGCGATAGCAATCAGCCCCAGCATTTT. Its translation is CASSLGEISDSNQPQHF.

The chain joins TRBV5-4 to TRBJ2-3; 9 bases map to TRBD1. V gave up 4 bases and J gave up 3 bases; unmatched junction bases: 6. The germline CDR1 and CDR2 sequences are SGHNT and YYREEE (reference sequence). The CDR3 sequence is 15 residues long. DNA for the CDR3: TGTGCCAGCAGCCCCGGACAGGGGTTTACAGATACGCAGTATTTT. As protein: CASSPGQGFTDTQYF.